This T cell receptor beta chain was sequenced for a study of shared clonotypes between healthy human individuals. Concerning this clone itself: What it recognizes is unknown.

The repertoire was sequenced with immunoSEQ multiplex PCR; TCRdb's copy has only in-frame clones and lacks some. This sample has some 1,400,000 clones, with around 97% found just once. Points from the study as a whole: Sampling used blood alone; tissue repertoires probably differ.

Germline V gene sequence: CDR1 SGHRS, CDR2 YFSETQ. The length of the CDR3 is 12 residues. Trimming took off 4 bases at V and 10 bases at J, with 12 bases between the two ends. Input material: naive CD4+ T cells sorted from blood. Subset described: CD45RA+ positively selected. V is TRBV5-1 and J is TRBJ2-1; D is perhaps TRBD1 or TRBD2 (5 bases each). The TCR originated in a man aged 25 to 40 in good health. The CDR3 DNA reads TGCGCCAGCAGCCTGGGACGGTGGGAGCAGTTCTTC. It specifies CASSLGRWEQFF.